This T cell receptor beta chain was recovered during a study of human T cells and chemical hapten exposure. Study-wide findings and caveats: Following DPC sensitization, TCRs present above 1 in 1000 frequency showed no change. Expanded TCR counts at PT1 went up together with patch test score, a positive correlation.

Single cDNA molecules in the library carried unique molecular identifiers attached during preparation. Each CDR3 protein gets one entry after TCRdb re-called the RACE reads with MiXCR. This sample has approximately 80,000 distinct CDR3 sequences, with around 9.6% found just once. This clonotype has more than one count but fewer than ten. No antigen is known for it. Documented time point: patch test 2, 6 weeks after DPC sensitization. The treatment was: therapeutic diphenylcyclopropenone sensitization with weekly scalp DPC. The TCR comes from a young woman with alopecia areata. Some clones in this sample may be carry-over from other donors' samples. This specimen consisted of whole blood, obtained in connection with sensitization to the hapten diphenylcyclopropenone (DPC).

The CDR3, as DNA: TGTGCCAGCAGCGCTGGTAGAAAAAGCACAGATACGCAGTATTTT. It yields the protein CASSAGRKSTDTQYF. The genes are TRBV9 and TRBJ2-3, with no clear D. Trimming removed 3 bases from V and 0 bases from J, with 11 bases in between. CDR3 length equals 15 residues. Germline V lookup: CDR1 SGDLS, CDR2 YYNGEE.